This entry describes one T cell receptor (beta chain). Its antigen is undetermined. Here immunoSEQ multiplex PCR was the method, and the copy in TCRdb shows in-frame clones only, minus some. The data hold tens of thousands of clones, with just over 70% observed a single time. These data originate in a study of vaccination effects on CD4 cells after COVID-19. Isolation of CD4+ T cells took place after nine to ten days of culture. The individual was infected with SARS-CoV-2 between March and December 2020, as confirmed by PCR. The sequences come from CD4+ T cells from PBMCs cultured without peptide, collected before COVID-19 vaccination. The sequence came from a human donor who had a prior SARS-CoV-2 infection.

The CDR3 here is CATRQGADTGELFF. The CDR3, as DNA: TGTGCCACCAGACAGGGGGCGGACACCGGGGAGCTGTTTTTT. The V and J genes are TRBV30 and TRBJ2-2; TRBD1 agrees at 10 bases. The CDR3 has 14 amino acids. Trimming cost V 8 bases and J 3 bases; bases outside gene matches: 6. From germline, CDR1 is GTSNPN and CDR2 SVGIG (reference sequence).